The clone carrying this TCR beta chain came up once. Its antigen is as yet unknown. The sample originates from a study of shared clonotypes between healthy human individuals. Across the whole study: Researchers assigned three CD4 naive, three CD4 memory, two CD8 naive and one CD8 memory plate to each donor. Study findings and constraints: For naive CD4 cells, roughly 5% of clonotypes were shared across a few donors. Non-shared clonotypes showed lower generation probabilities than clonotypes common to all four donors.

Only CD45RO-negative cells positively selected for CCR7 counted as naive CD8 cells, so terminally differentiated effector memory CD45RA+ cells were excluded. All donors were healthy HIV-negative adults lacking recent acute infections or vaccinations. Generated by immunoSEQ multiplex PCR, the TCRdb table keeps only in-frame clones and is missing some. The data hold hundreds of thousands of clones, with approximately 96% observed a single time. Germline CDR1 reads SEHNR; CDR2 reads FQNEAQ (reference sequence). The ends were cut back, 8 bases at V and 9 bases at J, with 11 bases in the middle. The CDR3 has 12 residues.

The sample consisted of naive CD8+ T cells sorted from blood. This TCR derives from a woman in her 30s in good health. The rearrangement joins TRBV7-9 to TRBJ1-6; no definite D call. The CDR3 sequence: CASAGNGSPLHF. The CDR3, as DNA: TGTGCCAGCGCGGGCAATGGTTCACCCCTCCACTTT. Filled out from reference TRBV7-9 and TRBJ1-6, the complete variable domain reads DTGVSQNPRHKITKRGQNVTFRCDPISEHNRLYWYRQTLGQGPEFLTYFQNEAQLEKSRLLSDRFSAERPKGSFSTLEIQRTEQGDSAMYLCASAGNGSPLHFGNGTRLTVT.